The 26 T cell receptor beta chains given below trace back to one sample, sequenced in a study of molecular identifiers for immune sequencing clone quantification. TCRdb re-called the PCR reads through MiXCR, storing one row per CDR3 protein. The sample records approximately 550,000 distinct CDR3 sequences, about 22% being singletons. Material for sequencing was naive CD8+ T cells from blood, with Jurkat cell RNA spiked in. The subset: FACS-sorted CD8+CD4-CCR7+CD45RA+ naive T cells. The receptors stem from a human donor in good health. Some libraries in this study had Jurkat cell RNA spiked in.

This clonotype came up a few times. The J gene is TRBJ1-3, the V gene TRBV4-3; D remains ambiguous. The CDR3 has 15 amino acids. V was trimmed by 0 bases and J by 4 bases, leaving 10 bases between them. CDR1 and CDR2 from the germline V gene are LGHNA and YSLEER. The CDR3 loop is CASSQDESFGNTIYF. The CDR3 DNA sequence: TGCGCCAGCAGCCAAGATGAGAGTTTCGGAAACACCATATATTTT.

The chain couples TRBV2 to TRBJ1-4; no firm D call. CDR3 length equals 14 residues. Germline assignment: CDR1 SNHLY and CDR2 FYNNEI. Trimming removed 8 bases at V and 7 bases at J, with 17 bases between. The CDR3 DNA follows: TGTGCCAGCGGGCATAGTAACCTGGGTGAAAAACTGTTTTTT. The encoded protein is CASGHSNLGEKLFF.

This clonotype was seen ten or more times. The gene calls are TRBV7-9 and TRBJ2-5; D uncertain. CDR3 length equals 16 residues. The V end was cut by 6 bases, the J end by 1 base, with 18 bases between. Germline V gene sequence: CDR1 SEHNR, CDR2 FQNEAQ (reference sequence). The CDR3 DNA sequence: TGTGCCAGCAGAATAAAGGACGCCTTAAGCCAAGAGACCCAGTACTTC. Its protein is CASRIKDALSQETQYF.

In its sample, this clonotype was seen a few times. The CDR3 region is CASSPRTGVSHEQYF. DNA for the CDR3: TGTGCCAGCAGCCCTCGGACAGGGGTGTCCCACGAGCAGTACTTC. J is TRBJ2-7 and V is TRBV7-6; 9 positions match TRBD1. The CDR3 is 15 amino acids. Germline lookup yields CDR1 SGHVS and CDR2 FNYEAQ. V was clipped by 5 bases and J by 5 bases; unmatched bases: 10.

The table lists this clonotype with many counts. This chain joins TRBV7-2 and TRBJ2-3; TRBD2 matches at 8 bases. The CDR3 covers 15 residues. The trim removed 5 bases at V and 2 bases at J, leaving 6 bases unmatched. Germline V gives CDR1 SGHTA, CDR2 FQGNSA. The CDR3 nucleotides read TGTGCCAGCAGCATAGGGGGACTAGACACAGATACGCAGTATTTT. Translated: CASSIGGLDTDTQYF.

This chain uses TRBV10-2 with TRBJ1-5; D unresolved. The ends were cut back, 1 base at V and 5 bases at J, with 3 bases in the middle. Germline V gene lookup returns CDR1 WSHSY and CDR2 SAAADI. This CDR3 has 12 residues. CDR3 in DNA: TGCGCCAGCAGTGAGTTGCATCAGCCCCAGCATTTT. Its translation: CASSELHQPQHF.

In its sample, this clonotype was seen a few times. The V gene is TRBV29-1, the J gene TRBJ2-1; no reliable D call. Germline V CDR1 and CDR2: SQVTM, ANQGSEA. The CDR3 length is 10 residues. V shed 6 bases and J shed 10 bases, with 10 bases lying between them. The CDR3 DNA is TGCAGCGTATCGTCTAGGGAGCAGTTCTTC. It specifies CSVSSREQFF.

Only a few counts were recorded for this clonotype. The chain joins TRBV30 to TRBJ1-5; 9 nucleotides align to TRBD1. Germline V gene lookup returns CDR1 GTSNPN and CDR2 SVGIG (reference sequence). V lost 2 bases and J lost 2; bases outside the gene matches: 1. The CDR3 consists of 14 residues. The CDR3 sequence is CAWSWTGGNQPQHF. CDR3 coding DNA: TGTGCCTGGAGTTGGACAGGGGGCAATCAGCCCCAGCATTTT.

The sample holds many counts of this clonotype. The chain joins TRBV20-1 to TRBJ2-3, with D perhaps matching TRBD2 (6 bases). V lost 2 bases and J lost 1, with 10 bases in between. The CDR3 spans 14 residues. The germline gives CDR1 DFQATT, CDR2 SNEGSKA (reference sequence). CDR3 region: CSARLPSGTDTQYF. The DNA for the CDR3 is TGCAGTGCTAGACTCCCTAGCGGCACAGATACGCAGTATTTT.

The table lists this clonotype with a few counts. Mismatch with germline at one junction end may stem from a read error. This chain connects TRBV27 to TRBJ1-2; a weak D match, TRBD1 (5 bases). The length of the CDR3 is 13 residues. CDR1 and CDR2 (germline): MNHEY, SMNVEV (reference sequence). CDR3 protein: CASSLSLTLGLSF. DNA for the CDR3: TGTGCCAGCAGTTTATCGCTAACTTTGGGACTATCCTTC.

This clonotype was counted only a few times. The rearrangement uses TRBV27 and TRBJ2-7, with D possibly TRBD2 on 6 matching bases. V lost 1 base and J lost 5, with 9 bases in between. The CDR3 has 13 residues. CDR1 MNHEY and CDR2 SMNVEV come from the germline V gene (reference sequence). For the CDR3, the DNA is TGTGCCAGCAGTTTATTGGGGGAGGACGAGCAGTACTTC. This encodes CASSLLGEDEQYF.

Note on this clonotype: This CDR3 fails to terminate in the conserved phenylalanine or tryptophan, so it likely reflects a read error. The chain joins TRBV12-3 or TRBV12-4 to TRBJ2-7, with 9 bases fitting TRBD1. This CDR3 region has 14 residues. V lost 4 bases, J lost 6 bases, and 7 bases stayed unmatched. The CDR3 DNA reads as TGTGCCAGCAGTTCCTCGGGACAGGGTAGCGAGCAGTACTCC. It encodes CASSSSGQGSEQYS.

The V gene is TRBV30, the J gene TRBJ2-7, with 12 bases lining up with TRBD1. This CDR3 has 14 amino acids. V gave up 1 base and J gave up 4 bases; unmatched junction bases: 2. Germline V gene data show CDR1 as GTSNPN and CDR2 as SVGIG (reference sequence). In nucleotides, the CDR3 is TGTGCCTGGAGTGCGGGACAGGGGGCATACGAGCAGTACTTC. Translating it yields CAWSAGQGAYEQYF.

Of note for this clonotype: With a much larger clone just one base away, this may be a read error. CDR3 in amino acids: CASSQVGGNEQYF. The DNA for the CDR3 is TGCGCCAGCAGCCAAGTAGGGGGTAACGAGCAGTACTTC. This sequence joins TRBV4-1 and TRBJ2-7, with D tentatively TRBD1 (6 bases). V was pared by 1 base and J by 5 bases, with 9 bases between. The CDR3 has 13 residues. Germline loops: CDR1 MGHRA, CDR2 YSYEKL.

V usage is TRBV19 and J usage is TRBJ2-1, with TRBD1 identical over 9 bases. CDR1 and CDR2 (germline): LNHDA, SQIVND (reference sequence). V shed 4 bases, J shed 2 bases, and the junction held 9 bases outside the gene matches. The CDR3 covers 17 residues. The CDR3 nucleotides are TGTGCCAGTAGTACTCACCGGGACAGGGAGGCCTACAATGAGCAGTTCTTC. This codes for CASSTHRDREAYNEQFF. The full variable domain, its missing parts supplied by reference TRBV19 and TRBJ2-1, is DGGITQSPKYLFRKEGQNVTLSCEQNLNHDAMYWYRQDPGQGLRLIYYSQIVNDFQKGDIAEGYSVSREKKESFPLTVTSAQKNPTAFYLCASSTHRDREAYNEQFFGPGTRLTVL.

Many counts were recorded for this clonotype. This chain links TRBV20-1 with TRBJ2-7, with D possibly TRBD2 on 5 matching bases. Trimming shortened V by 0 bases and J by 4 bases, and 16 bases separated the two germline ends. Per germline, CDR1 DFQATT and CDR2 SNEGSKA (reference sequence). CDR3 length: 15 residues. The chain's CDR3 is CSARDSETMGYEQYF. CDR3 DNA: TGCAGTGCTAGAGATTCGGAGACTATGGGGTACGAGCAGTACTTC.

This sequence joins TRBV11-2 and TRBJ1-1, with D perhaps TRBD1 (6 bases). Germline-derived CDR1 and CDR2 are SGHAT and FQNNGV. The CDR3 consists of 15 residues. With 4 bases removed from V and 8 bases from J, the gap between germline ends came to 20 bases. The CDR3 DNA reads TGTGCCAGCAGCTCCAGGGGCGCTACCCTATGGGAAGCTTTCTTT. Protein product: CASSSRGATLWEAFF.

This clonotype has ten or more counts. The J gene is TRBJ1-1, the V gene TRBV7-2; D possibly corresponds to TRBD1 (5 bases). CDR1 is SGHTA, CDR2 FQGNSA, per germline. The length of the CDR3 is 14 residues. Trimming took off 3 bases at V and 0 bases at J, with 8 bases between the two ends. CDR3 loop: CASSLGPMNTEAFF. The CDR3 nucleotides are TGTGCCAGCAGCTTGGGACCGATGAACACTGAAGCTTTCTTT.

Comment on this clonotype: A much more abundant neighbour one base away suggests this may be a read error. This chain connects TRBV9 to TRBJ2-3, with 7 bases lining up with TRBD2. The CDR3 totals 16 residues. V lost 3 bases and J lost 4; bases outside the gene matches: 11. The germline gives CDR1 SGDLS, CDR2 YYNGEE. The CDR3 DNA sequence: TGTGCCAGCAGCGGAATGGCGGGAGACCAGCCAGATACGCAGTATTTT. It specifies CASSGMAGDQPDTQYF.

The chain links TRBV13 to TRBJ2-2; D could derive from TRBD1 or TRBD2 (7 bases each). Germline V gives CDR1 PRHDT, CDR2 FYEKMQ (reference sequence). The CDR3 has 16 amino acids. With 4 bases removed from V and 5 bases from J, the gap between germline ends came to 17 bases. The CDR3 DNA is TGTGCCAGCAGCTCAACAGGGGAGGGAAAAACCGGGGAGCTGTTTTTT. Protein: CASSSTGEGKTGELFF.

This clonotype was recorded many times. This chain uses TRBV12-3 or TRBV12-4 with TRBJ2-3; D remains ambiguous. Trimming left V 1 base short and J 0 bases short, with 11 bases between. The CDR3 is made up of 16 amino acids. The CDR3 DNA is TGTGCCAGCAGTTTAGGGATCCAGATTAGCACAGATACGCAGTATTTT. Amino acids: CASSLGIQISTDTQYF.

This clonotype occurred once. The chain is built from TRBV4-1 and TRBJ1-2, with D maybe TRBD1 (6 bases). Germline V lookup: CDR1 MGHRA, CDR2 YSYEKL. The CDR3 has 16 residues. Trimming cost V 0 bases and J 5 bases, with 16 bases left between them. The DNA for the CDR3 is TGCGCCAGCAGCCAAGATATTGGACAGACACCTTATGGCTACACCTTC. This sequence encodes CASSQDIGQTPYGYTF.

CDR3 sequence reads: CASSLTGGAHTDTQYF. In nucleotides, the CDR3 is TGTGCCAGCAGTTTGACAGGGGGCGCCCACACAGATACGCAGTATTTT. V is TRBV27 and J is TRBJ2-3, with TRBD1 matching 10 bases. CDR3 size: 16 residues. Germline CDR1 reads MNHEY; CDR2 reads SMNVEV (reference sequence). With V trimmed by 3 bases and J by 2 bases, 5 bases remained unmatched.

This clonotype has ten or more counts. The V and J genes are TRBV6-5 and TRBJ1-3; D ambiguous. V was pared by 0 bases and J by 4 bases, with 13 bases between. The V gene's germline CDR1 is MNHEY and CDR2 SVGAGI. This CDR3 region has 16 residues. CDR3: CASSYSFTVGGNTIYF. The CDR3 bases are TGTGCCAGCAGTTACTCATTTACGGTGGGGGGAAACACCATATATTTT.

This clonotype was seen a few times. This chain uses TRBV3-1 with TRBJ1-3; D remains unclear. CDR3 length: 14 residues. Germline V lookup: CDR1 LGHDT, CDR2 YNNKEL (reference sequence). V lost 3 bases to trimming and J lost 0 bases, with 6 bases between them. Written as DNA, the CDR3 is TGTGCCAGCAGCCAGACGTACTCTGGAAACACCATATATTTT. This translates into CASSQTYSGNTIYF.

With regard to this clonotype: A single base separates this from a much larger clone, so it may be a read error. This CDR3 fails to terminate in the conserved phenylalanine or tryptophan, so it likely reflects a read error. The chain links TRBV20-1 to TRBJ1-1; no clear D. V dropped 4 bases and J dropped 4 bases, with 16 bases sitting between them. This CDR3 contains 14 residues. Germline V CDR1 and CDR2: DFQATT, SNEGSKA (reference sequence). The CDR3 coding sequence is TGCAGTGCTACCGGCGACCCCCTGACCACTGAAGCTTTCTTA. Protein: CSATGDPLTTEAFL.